Shown below are 27 T cell receptor beta chains from a single sample sequenced in a study of cytomegalovirus exposure and HLA in healthy donors. PCR involved 60 Vbeta and 13 Jbeta primers. The table came from immunoSEQ multiplex PCR; TCRdb's copy has only in-frame clones and leaves some out. The sample has 150,000 to 200,000 clones; 60% to 80% are singletons. Sequences were obtained from PBMCs. The receptors originated from a man aged 40-49 years in good health and CMV-seropositive.

In this sample, this clone turned up a few times. J is TRBJ2-5 and V is TRBV7-6, with a possible D match to TRBD2 (6 bases). V lost 4 bases and J lost 4, with 19 bases in between. CDR1 and CDR2 (germline): SGHVS, FNYEAQ. The CDR3 spans 16 residues. Written as DNA, the CDR3 is TGTGCCAGCAGCTCGGGACCCCGGAGGGTTGGAGAGACCCAGTACTTC. Protein sequence: CASSSGPRRVGETQYF.

The chain combines TRBV28 with TRBJ2-1; TRBD2 matches at 14 bases. The V and J ends lost 5 bases and 6 bases, in that order; junction bases with no gene match: 3. The length of the CDR3 is 15 residues. Germline V CDR1 and CDR2: MDHEN, SYDVKM. CDR3 in amino acids: CASSRTSGRPNEQFF. The CDR3 nucleotides are TGTGCCAGCAGTCGGACTAGCGGGAGGCCCAATGAGCAGTTCTTC.

There are a few counts of this clone. This chain connects TRBV9 to TRBJ1-4, with D tentatively TRBD1 (5 bases). Germline V gene lookup returns CDR1 SGDLS and CDR2 YYNGEE. The V and J ends lost 4 bases and 4 bases respectively, with 17 bases between them. The length of the CDR3 is 16 residues. CDR3 nucleotides: TGTGCCAGCAGCCCCCTATGGGGGGGAATTAATGAAAAACTGTTTTTT. Residues: CASSPLWGGINEKLFF.

In this sample, this clone turned up once. The rearrangement links TRBV10-3 to TRBJ2-7; perhaps TRBD2 as D (6 bases). Germline lookup yields CDR1 ENHRY and CDR2 SYGVKD. The CDR3 length is 16 residues. V was trimmed by 0 bases and J by 0 bases, leaving 12 bases between them. The CDR3 nucleotides are TGTGCCATCAGTGAGTCGGGCGGGACTCTCTCCTACGAGCAGTACTTC. Protein sequence: CAISESGGTLSYEQYF.

About this clone: This sample also contains other DNA sequences that code for the same CDR3. V is TRBV19 and J is TRBJ1-4; the D is unclear. The CDR3 contains 15 residues. Germline V gene data show CDR1 as LNHDA and CDR2 as SQIVND (reference sequence). Trimming removed 1 base from V and 7 bases from J, with 13 bases in between. CDR3 sequence: CASSIVAGSGEKLFF. DNA of the CDR3: TGTGCCAGTAGTATAGTGGCGGGGTCCGGTGAAAAACTGTTTTTT.

Only a few counts were recorded for this clone. The genes are TRBV19 and TRBJ2-3; 13 bases fit TRBD2. Germline CDR1 and CDR2: LNHDA and SQIVND (reference sequence). J lost 5 bases, V lost 3 bases, and 8 bases had no gene match. The CDR3 has 17 residues. CDR3 residues: CASSILGLAGVEDTQYF. The DNA of the CDR3 is TGTGCCAGTAGTATCCTTGGACTAGCGGGAGTTGAAGATACGCAGTATTTT.

DNA for the CDR3: TGTGCCAGCAGCTTATCTACCATTTCACCCCTCCACTTT. It translates to CASSLSTISPLHF. V and J are TRBV7-8 and TRBJ1-6; D unclear. The germline V gene encodes CDR1 SGHVS and CDR2 FQNEAQ. Trimming took off 2 bases at V and 9 bases at J, with 8 bases between the two ends. The CDR3 loop spans 13 amino acids.

V gene TRBV19 combines with J gene TRBJ2-3; maybe TRBD1 (6 bases). CDR1 and CDR2 from the germline V gene are LNHDA and SQIVND (reference sequence). CDR3 size: 15 residues. V lost 3 bases and J lost 2, with 12 bases in between. CDR3 coding DNA: TGTGCCAGTAGTATGACAGGACCGCTCACAGATACGCAGTATTTT. Translation gives CASSMTGPLTDTQYF. Together with reference TRBV19 and TRBJ2-3, the CDR3 gives the full variable domain: DGGITQSPKYLFRKEGQNVTLSCEQNLNHDAMYWYRQDPGQGLRLIYYSQIVNDFQKGDIAEGYSVSREKKESFPLTVTSAQKNPTAFYLCASSMTGPLTDTQYFGPGTRLTVL.

In its sample, this clone was seen a few times. The chain employs TRBV7-2 and TRBJ2-3; D unclear. The CDR3 is made up of 12 amino acids. CDR1 and CDR2 (germline): SGHTA, FQGNSA. V was trimmed by 6 bases and J by 5 bases, leaving 9 bases between them. The CDR3 DNA reads as TGTGCCAGCAGGCTACTTAAAGATACGCAGTATTTT. Protein sequence: CASRLLKDTQYF.

V gene TRBV7-3 combines with J gene TRBJ1-1; maybe TRBD1 (6 bases). The V end lost 5 bases, the J end lost 3 bases, and 13 bases lay between the germline ends. This CDR3 comprises 14 residues. Germline CDR1 SGHTA, CDR2 FQGTGA. CDR3 region: CASSQQGGDTEAFF. The CDR3, as DNA: TGTGCCAGCAGCCAACAGGGTGGGGACACTGAAGCTTTCTTT.

The genes are TRBV11-2 and TRBJ2-2; TRBD1 matches at 8 bases. V gave up 5 bases and J gave up 3 bases; unmatched junction bases: 5. Germline V gene sequence: CDR1 SGHAT, CDR2 FQNNGV. This CDR3 is 15 amino acids long. The CDR3 protein is CASSPSGGHTGELFF. The CDR3 bases are TGTGCCAGCAGCCCATCAGGGGGCCACACCGGGGAGCTGTTTTTT.

Note on this clone: The junction shows a germline mismatch at one end, possibly a read error. The J gene is TRBJ2-6, the V gene TRBV7-8; TRBD1 aligns across 10 bases. CDR1 and CDR2 (germline): SGHVS, FQNEAQ. This CDR3 spans 18 amino acids. The CDR3: CASSTRDRGLSGANGLTF. For the CDR3, the DNA is TGTGCCAGCAGCACCAGGGACAGGGGCCTCTCTGGGGCCAACGGCCTGACTTTC.

The genes are TRBV6-5 and TRBJ1-1, with TRBD1 as a possible D gene (6 bases). CDR3 length: 12 residues. Germline V gene lookup returns CDR1 MNHEY and CDR2 SVGAGI. V lost 0 bases, J lost 8 bases, and 7 bases lay in between. CDR3 nucleotides: TGTGCCAGCAGTTACTCAAGGGGGGAAGCTTTCTTT. Its translation: CASSYSRGEAFF.

The chain's CDR3 is CASSSETSGRASSYEQYF. As DNA, the CDR3 is TGTGCCAGCAGCTCCGAGACTAGCGGGAGGGCCAGCTCCTACGAGCAGTACTTC. J is TRBJ2-7 and V is TRBV7-9; 14 bases fit TRBD2. V dropped 4 bases and J dropped 0; count of bases not matched to a gene: 8. This CDR3 is built from 18 residues. Germline-derived CDR1 and CDR2 are SEHNR and FQNEAQ (reference sequence).

This clone came up a few times. The rearrangement uses TRBV5-1 and TRBJ1-2; D unclear. V was cut by 0 bases and J by 2 bases, with 8 bases left in between. CDR1 and CDR2 from the germline V gene are SGHRS and YFSETQ. This CDR3 spans 14 amino acids. The CDR3 here is CASSLASGNYGYTF. CDR3 coding DNA: TGCGCCAGCAGCTTGGCCTCCGGGAACTATGGCTACACCTTC.

The chain combines TRBV7-8 with TRBJ2-1, with D possibly TRBD1 on 5 matching bases. The V and J ends lost 10 bases and 4 bases respectively, with 11 bases between them. Germline V gene data show CDR1 as SGHVS and CDR2 as FQNEAQ. CDR3 length: 12 amino acids. CDR3 nucleotide sequence: TGTGCCACAAGGGGTTCGTACAATGAGCAGTTCTTC. Its protein product is CATRGSYNEQFF.

The rearrangement uses TRBV6-5 and TRBJ1-3; D is ambiguous. The CDR3 is 13 residues long. Germline V lookup: CDR1 MNHEY, CDR2 SVGAGI. Deletions cut 6 bases from V and 6 bases from J, with 12 bases between. CDR3 sequence reads: CASSRNIKNTIYF. CDR3 nucleotides: TGTGCCAGCAGCAGAAATATAAAAAACACCATATATTTT.

The rearrangement uses TRBV2 and TRBJ2-3; D perhaps matches TRBD2 (6 bases). The germline CDR1 and CDR2 sequences are SNHLY and FYNNEI. Trimming cost V 7 bases and J 3 bases, with 14 bases left between them. This CDR3 comprises 14 residues. The CDR3 DNA follows: TGTGCCAGCATGCGGGGAACTTGGACAGATACGCAGTATTTT. This gives the protein CASMRGTWTDTQYF.

The V gene is TRBV9, the J gene TRBJ2-7; 10 nucleotides line up with TRBD2. This CDR3 is 15 amino acids long. Germline V gene data show CDR1 as SGDLS and CDR2 as YYNGEE. V dropped 3 bases and J dropped 5; count of bases not matched to a gene: 8. CDR3 nucleotides: TGTGCCAGCAGCGGGGACCCTAGCGGGAGAAACGAGCAGTACTTC. This encodes CASSGDPSGRNEQYF.

The chain carries TRBV2 and TRBJ2-5, with D perhaps matching TRBD2 (5 bases). The ends were cut back, 9 bases at V and 4 bases at J, with 15 bases in the middle. CDR1 and CDR2 from the germline V gene are SNHLY and FYNNEI. This CDR3 spans 13 amino acids. This CDR3 is CASRRGWRETQYF. The DNA of the CDR3 is TGTGCCAGTCGACGGGGATGGAGAGAGACCCAGTACTTC.

The CDR3 sequence is CASSASHWGQGAAGELFF. CDR3 in DNA: TGTGCCAGCAGTGCATCCCACTGGGGACAGGGGGCGGCCGGGGAGCTGTTTTTT. The rearrangement links TRBV2 to TRBJ2-2, with TRBD1 identical over 12 bases. Germline V gene lookup returns CDR1 SNHLY and CDR2 FYNNEI. The CDR3 is 18 amino acids. V lost 4 bases to trimming and J lost 6 bases; unmatched junction nucleotides: 12.

The genes are TRBV9 and TRBJ2-1, with 10 bases that match TRBD2. Trimming removed 0 bases from V and 2 bases from J; junction bases left unmatched: 5. The germline V gene has CDR1 SGDLS and CDR2 YYNGEE. The CDR3 runs to 17 residues. In DNA form, the CDR3 reads TGTGCCAGCAGCGTAGGGCTAGCGGGAGTTCCCTACAATGAGCAGTTCTTC. Translating gives CASSVGLAGVPYNEQFF.

This clone was counted a single time. V usage is TRBV9 and J usage is TRBJ2-5; 7 bases line up with TRBD2. J lost 2 bases, V lost 4 bases, and 5 bases had no gene match. CDR1 is SGDLS, CDR2 YYNGEE, per germline. The CDR3 runs to 14 residues. The CDR3 loop reads CASSTSVGQETQYF. The CDR3 nucleotides are TGTGCCAGCAGCACTAGCGTAGGTCAAGAGACCCAGTACTTC.

As regards this clone: Germline and junction disagree at one end, which may indicate a read error. The chain employs TRBV2 and TRBJ1-1; perhaps TRBD1 as D (6 bases). Germline CDR1 reads SNHLY; CDR2 reads FYNNEI. The CDR3 length is 14 residues. CDR3 loop: CASREDRTYTEAFF. The CDR3 bases are TGTGCCAGCAGGGAAGACAGGACATACACTGAAGCTTTCTTT.

This chain uses TRBV30 with TRBJ2-7; D ambiguous. Germline values: CDR1 GTSNPN, CDR2 SVGIG (reference sequence). Trimming removed 1 base from V and 2 bases from J, with 6 bases in between. The CDR3 contains 12 residues. The CDR3: CAWSDSTYEQYF. CDR3 DNA sequence: TGTGCCTGGAGTGACAGTACCTACGAGCAGTACTTC.

This rearrangement joins TRBV21-1 to TRBJ2-1; TRBD2, as called in the table, went unchecked against the DNA. TRBV21-1 counts as a pseudogene. This CDR3 is built from 22 residues. The CDR3, as DNA: TGTGCCAGCAGCAAAGGAAAGGGGGGGGCTAGCGGGAGGGCCGGGGATCGGTGGTGGCAGTTCTTC. Its protein is CASSKGKGGASGRAGDRWWQFF.

V gene TRBV5-1 combines with J gene TRBJ1-1, with a weak D call TRBD1 (5 bases). The germline CDR1 and CDR2 sequences are SGHRS and YFSETQ. V gave up 4 bases and J gave up 7 bases, with 14 bases separating them. This CDR3 has 13 residues. The DNA of the CDR3 is TGCGCCAGCAGCCAGGACACTACCCTTGAAGCTTTCTTT. This codes for CASSQDTTLEAFF.